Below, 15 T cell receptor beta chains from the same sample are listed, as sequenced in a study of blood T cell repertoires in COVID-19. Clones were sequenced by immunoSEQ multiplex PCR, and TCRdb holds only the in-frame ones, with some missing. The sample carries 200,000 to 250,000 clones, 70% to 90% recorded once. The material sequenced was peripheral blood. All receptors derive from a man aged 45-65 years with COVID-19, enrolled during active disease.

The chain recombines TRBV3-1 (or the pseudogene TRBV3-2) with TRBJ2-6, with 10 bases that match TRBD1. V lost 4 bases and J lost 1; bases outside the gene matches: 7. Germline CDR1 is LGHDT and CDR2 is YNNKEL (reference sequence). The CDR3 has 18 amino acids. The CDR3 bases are TGTGCCAGCAGCCCCCCGGGACAGGGGACATCTGGGGCCAACGTCCTGACTTTC. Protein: CASSPPGQGTSGANVLTF.

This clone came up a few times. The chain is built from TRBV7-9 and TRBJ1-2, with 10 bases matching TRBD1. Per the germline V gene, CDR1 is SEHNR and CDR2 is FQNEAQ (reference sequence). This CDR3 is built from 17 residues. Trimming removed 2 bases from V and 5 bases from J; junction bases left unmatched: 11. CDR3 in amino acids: CASSLLVWDRGPYGYTF. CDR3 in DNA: TGTGCCAGCAGCTTACTGGTTTGGGACAGGGGCCCATATGGCTACACCTTC. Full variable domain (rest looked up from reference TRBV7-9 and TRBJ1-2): DTGVSQNPRHKITKRGQNVTFRCDPISEHNRLYWYRQTLGQGPEFLTYFQNEAQLEKSRLLSDRFSAERPKGSFSTLEIQRTEQGDSAMYLCASSLLVWDRGPYGYTFGSGTRLTVV.

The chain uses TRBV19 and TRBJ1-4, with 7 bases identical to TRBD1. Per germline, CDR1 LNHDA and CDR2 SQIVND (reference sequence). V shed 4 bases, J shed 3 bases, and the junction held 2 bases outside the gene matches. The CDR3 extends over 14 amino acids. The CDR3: CASSNTGANEKLFF. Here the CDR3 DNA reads TGTGCCAGTAGTAACACAGGGGCTAATGAAAAACTGTTTTTT.

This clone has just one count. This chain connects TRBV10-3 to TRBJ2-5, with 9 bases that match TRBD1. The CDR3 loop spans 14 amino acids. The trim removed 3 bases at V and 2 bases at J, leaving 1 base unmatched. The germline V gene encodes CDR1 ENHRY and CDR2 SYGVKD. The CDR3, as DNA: TGTGCCATCAGTGATGGGACAGGGCAAGAGACCCAGTACTTC. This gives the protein CAISDGTGQETQYF.

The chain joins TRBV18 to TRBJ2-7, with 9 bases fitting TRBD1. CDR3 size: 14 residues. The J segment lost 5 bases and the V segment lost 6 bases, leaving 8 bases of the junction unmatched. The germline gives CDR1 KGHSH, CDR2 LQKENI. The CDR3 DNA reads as TGTGCCAGCTCGAGGACGGGACAGGGTGACGAGCAGTACTTC. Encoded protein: CASSRTGQGDEQYF.

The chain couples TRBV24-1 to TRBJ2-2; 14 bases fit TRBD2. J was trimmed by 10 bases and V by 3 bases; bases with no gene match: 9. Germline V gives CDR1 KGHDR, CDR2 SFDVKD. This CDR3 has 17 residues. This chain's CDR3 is CATSDPLGTSGSEELFF. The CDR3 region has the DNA TGTGCCACCAGTGATCCCCTCGGGACTAGCGGGAGTGAGGAGCTGTTTTTT.

CDR3 amino acids: CASQGQPNTEAFF. The CDR3 DNA reads as TGTGCCAGCCAGGGACAGCCGAACACTGAAGCTTTCTTT. The V call is TRBV6-5, the J call TRBJ1-1; 7 bases match TRBD1. This CDR3 has 13 amino acids. Germline V gene lookup returns CDR1 MNHEY and CDR2 SVGAGI. Germline trimming cut 8 bases from V and 1 base from J; bases unmatched to any gene: 4.

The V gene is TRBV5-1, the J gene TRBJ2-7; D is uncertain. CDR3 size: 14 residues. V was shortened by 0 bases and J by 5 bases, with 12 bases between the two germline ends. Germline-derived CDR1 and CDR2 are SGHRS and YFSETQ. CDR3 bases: TGCGCCAGCAGCTTGGCCTCTATTCTCGACGAGCAGTACTTC. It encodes CASSLASILDEQYF.

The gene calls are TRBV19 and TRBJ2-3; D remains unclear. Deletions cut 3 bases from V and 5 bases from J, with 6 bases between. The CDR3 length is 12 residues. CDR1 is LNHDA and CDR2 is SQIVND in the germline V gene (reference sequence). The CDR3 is CASSIREDTQYF. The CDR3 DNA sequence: TGTGCCAGTAGTATTCGAGAAGATACGCAGTATTTT.

The CDR3 spells CASSTGGARTDTQYF. Written as DNA, the CDR3 is TGTGCCAGCTCAACAGGGGGGGCGCGCACAGATACGCAGTATTTT. The V call is TRBV5-4, the J call TRBJ2-3, with a possible D match to TRBD1 (8 bases). Deletions cut 7 bases from V and 1 base from J, with 16 bases between. The length of the CDR3 is 15 residues. The germline V gene has CDR1 SGHNT and CDR2 YYREEE (reference sequence).

The CDR3 coding sequence is TGTGCCAGCAGCCGCCACCGGGACAGGGAGGATGAGCAGTTCTTC. Translated: CASSRHRDREDEQFF. V gene TRBV3-1 (or the pseudogene TRBV3-2) combines with J gene TRBJ2-1, with TRBD1 identical over 9 bases. CDR3 length equals 15 residues. Looked up from germline, CDR1 is LGHDT and CDR2 is YNNKEL (reference sequence). V gave up 4 bases and J gave up 8 bases; unmatched junction bases: 9.

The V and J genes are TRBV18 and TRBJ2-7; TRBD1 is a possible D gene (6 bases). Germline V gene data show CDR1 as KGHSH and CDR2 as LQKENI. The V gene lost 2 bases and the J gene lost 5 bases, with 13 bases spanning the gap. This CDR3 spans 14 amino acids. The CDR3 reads CASSPTQGVHEQYF. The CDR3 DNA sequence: TGTGCCAGCTCACCAACACAGGGTGTCCACGAGCAGTACTTC.

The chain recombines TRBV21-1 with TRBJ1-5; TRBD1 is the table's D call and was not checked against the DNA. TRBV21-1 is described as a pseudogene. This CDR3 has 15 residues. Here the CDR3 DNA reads TGTGCCAGCAGCGCCCGGGACAGGGGAGATCAGCCCCAGCATTTT. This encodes CASSARDRGDQPQHF.

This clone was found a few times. The CDR3 region has the DNA TGTGCCAGTAGTACCCCCCCCGGGGTATACACTGAAGCTTTCTTT. Residues: CASSTPPGVYTEAFF. The rearrangement joins TRBV19 to TRBJ1-1; D is uncertain. The germline V and J ends were trimmed by 4 bases and 3 bases, with 15 bases remaining between them. This CDR3 has 15 amino acids. CDR1 and CDR2 from the germline V gene are LNHDA and SQIVND (reference sequence).

The CDR3 bases are TGTGCCAGCAGCTTAGGCCAGGCTAACGAGCAGTACTTC. Its protein is CASSLGQANEQYF. V and J are TRBV7-8 and TRBJ2-7, with no clear D. Between the trimmed V and J ends, which lost 1 base and 5 bases, there was a span of 9 bases. There are 13 residues in the CDR3. In germline, CDR1 is SGHVS, CDR2 FQNEAQ.